The 24 T cell receptor beta chains below come from one sample, sequenced in a study of control samples from healthy donors and cancer patients. Clones were sequenced by immunoSEQ multiplex PCR, and TCRdb holds only the in-frame ones, with some missing. The sample has some 20,000 clones, approximately 89% seen once. Sequenced: PBMCs. The receptors originated from a man aged 55 to 70 with head and neck cancer.

The chain combines TRBV11-2 with TRBJ2-3; D perhaps matches TRBD2 (6 bases). CDR1 is SGHAT and CDR2 is FQNNGV in the germline V gene. The ends were cut back, 1 base at V and 9 bases at J, with 14 bases in the middle. The CDR3 has 14 residues. The CDR3 DNA follows: TGTGCCAGCAGCTTAGGATTCAGTGCGGGAACGCAGTATTTT. Encoded protein: CASSLGFSAGTQYF. The full variable domain, its missing parts supplied by reference TRBV11-2 and TRBJ2-3, is EAGVAQSPRYKIIEKRQSVAFWCNPISGHATLYWYQQILGQGPKLLIQFQNNGVVDDSQLPKDRFSAERLKGVDSTLKIQPAKLEDSAVYLCASSLGFSAGTQYFGPGTRLTVL.

The chain uses TRBV19 and TRBJ2-7, with 8 bases aligning to TRBD2. The CDR3 runs to 14 residues. Trimming cost V 1 base and J 5 bases; bases outside gene matches: 4. Germline CDR1 is LNHDA and CDR2 is SQIVND (reference sequence). The CDR3 bases are TGTGCCAGTAGTATAGGCGGGAGGATTGACGAGCAGTACTTC. Translating it yields CASSIGGRIDEQYF.

This clone was recorded a few times. V usage is TRBV5-6 and J usage is TRBJ1-4; TRBD1 might be the D (6 bases). CDR1 SGHDT and CDR2 YYEEEE come from the germline V gene. With 4 bases removed from V and 5 bases from J, the gap between germline ends came to 12 bases. The CDR3 has 14 amino acids. The CDR3 DNA reads as TGTGCCAGCAGCCGACAGGCCTACAATGAAAAACTGTTTTTT. The encoded protein is CASSRQAYNEKLFF.

The chain joins TRBV7-6 to TRBJ2-1, with 8 nucleotides matching TRBD2. The germline V gene encodes CDR1 SGHVS and CDR2 FNYEAQ. V shed 2 bases, J shed 7 bases, and the junction held 10 bases outside the gene matches. The CDR3 sequence is 16 residues long. The CDR3: CASSLFTGGPGNEQFF. Written as DNA, the CDR3 is TGTGCCAGCAGCTTATTTACGGGAGGGCCTGGAAATGAGCAGTTCTTC.

This chain uses TRBV12-3 or TRBV12-4 with TRBJ1-1; D is possibly TRBD1 (5 bases). This CDR3 is 13 amino acids long. V gave up 2 bases and J gave up 4 bases, with 8 bases separating them. CDR3 bases: TGTGCCAGCAGTTTAAGGGGTTTCACTGAAGCTTTCTTT. Translating it yields CASSLRGFTEAFF.

The chain recombines TRBV5-1 with TRBJ2-5; tentatively, D is TRBD1 or TRBD2 (6 bases each). The CDR3 length is 16 residues. Trimming pared 5 bases from V and 1 base from J, leaving 18 bases between. Germline assignment: CDR1 SGHRS and CDR2 YFSETQ. The CDR3 DNA reads TGCGCCAGCAGGGGGGGCCACAGAGCGGCCCAAGAGACCCAGTACTTC. Translation: CASRGGHRAAQETQYF.

The chain couples TRBV2 to TRBJ2-3; the D is unclear. The CDR3 is 15 residues long. Germline V lookup: CDR1 SNHLY, CDR2 FYNNEI. The V gene lost 8 bases and the J gene lost 5 bases, with 20 bases spanning the gap. CDR3 in DNA: TGTGCCAGCTATCGAGGCTCGCCCCGTGGAGATACGCAGTATTTT. This sequence encodes CASYRGSPRGDTQYF. The full variable domain, rest sourced from reference TRBV2 and TRBJ2-3, is EPEVTQTPSHQVTQMGQEVILRCVPISNHLYFYWYRQILGQKVEFLVSFYNNEISEKSEIFDDQFSVERPDGSNFTLKIRSTKLEDSAMYFCASYRGSPRGDTQYFGPGTRLTVL.

The CDR3 DNA reads TGTGCCAGCTCACCAATGGGGCCGGGACAGCCTAATGAAAAACTGTTTTTT. Amino acid sequence: CASSPMGPGQPNEKLFF. The rearrangement links TRBV18 to TRBJ1-4, with 7 bases lining up with TRBD1. The CDR3 runs 17 residues. CDR1 KGHSH and CDR2 LQKENI come from the germline V gene. Trimming cost V 2 bases and J 3 bases; bases outside gene matches: 9.

This clone was detected only once. DNA for the CDR3: TGCGCCAGCAGCACCTGGACAGGACAAGAGACCCAGTACTTC. Translation gives CASSTWTGQETQYF. The V gene is TRBV5-1, the J gene TRBJ2-5; 7 nucleotides align to TRBD1. This CDR3 comprises 14 residues. CDR1 is SGHRS, CDR2 YFSETQ, per germline. J gave up 2 bases and V 4 bases, and 5 bases lay outside the gene matches.

The chain links TRBV7-9 to TRBJ1-1; 7 nucleotides match TRBD1. Germline trimming cut 1 base from V and 7 bases from J; bases unmatched to any gene: 0. Germline V CDR1 and CDR2: SEHNR, FQNEAQ (reference sequence). This CDR3 is 12 amino acids long. CDR3 amino acids: CASSLGQGEAFF. In DNA, the CDR3 is TGTGCCAGCAGCTTAGGACAGGGTGAAGCTTTCTTT.

The chain recombines TRBV11-3 with TRBJ1-1; a possible D gene is TRBD1 (5 bases). Germline V gene lookup returns CDR1 SGHNT and CDR2 YENEEA. There are 15 residues in the CDR3. V lost 5 bases to trimming and J lost 1 base, with 14 bases between them. The CDR3 here is CASSAHRGENTEAFF. CDR3 bases: TGTGCCAGCAGCGCTCACCGGGGGGAGAACACTGAAGCTTTCTTT.

This clone was counted only a few times. The chain uses TRBV2 and TRBJ1-2; a possible D gene is TRBD1 (6 bases). Trimming stripped 4 bases from V and 0 bases from J, with 9 bases between. Per the germline V gene, CDR1 is SNHLY and CDR2 is FYNNEI. CDR3 size: 14 residues. The CDR3 loop is CASSVKGANYGYTF. In DNA, the CDR3 is TGTGCCAGCAGTGTCAAGGGGGCTAACTATGGCTACACCTTC.

The chain carries TRBV11-3 and TRBJ2-7; D might be TRBD1 (6 bases). The CDR3 sequence is 13 residues long. The ends were cut back, 3 bases at V and 1 base at J, with 7 bases in the middle. Germline V gene sequence: CDR1 SGHNT, CDR2 YENEEA. In DNA, the CDR3 is TGTGCCAGCAGCTTTCAGGGGTCCTACGAGCAGTACTTC. Protein product: CASSFQGSYEQYF.

The chain recombines TRBV3-1 (or the pseudogene TRBV3-2) with TRBJ2-5; 7 bases agree with TRBD2. Germline trimming cut 6 bases from V and 5 bases from J; bases unmatched to any gene: 9. The CDR3 runs 14 residues. CDR1 and CDR2 from the germline V gene are LGHDT and YNNKEL (reference sequence). CDR3 region: CASRLGRRGETQYF. CDR3 DNA: TGTGCCAGCAGACTTGGACGGCGGGGGGAGACCCAGTACTTC.

V usage is TRBV5-6 and J usage is TRBJ2-7, with D possibly called TRBD1 or TRBD2 (6 bases each). The CDR3 runs to 14 residues. The germline V gene encodes CDR1 SGHDT and CDR2 YYEEEE. Deletions cut 0 bases from V and 6 bases from J, with 13 bases between. The CDR3 coding sequence is TGTGCCAGCAGCTTGGGTCCGGGGGCGGTCGAGCAGTACTTC. Protein product: CASSLGPGAVEQYF.

This chain connects TRBV5-4 to TRBJ1-1, with TRBD1 matching 7 bases. The CDR3 contains 14 residues. The trim removed 1 base at V and 0 bases at J, leaving 0 bases unmatched. Germline V lookup: CDR1 SGHNT, CDR2 YYREEE (reference sequence). CDR3 in amino acids: CASSLTGVNTEAFF. Here the CDR3 DNA reads TGTGCCAGCAGCTTGACAGGGGTGAACACTGAAGCTTTCTTT. The full variable domain, rest sourced from reference TRBV5-4 and TRBJ1-1, is ETGVTQSPTHLIKTRGQQVTLRCSSQSGHNTVSWYQQALGQGPQFIFQYYREEENGRGNFPPRFSGLQFPNYSSELNVNALELDDSALYLCASSLTGVNTEAFFGQGTRLTVV.

V usage is TRBV7-6 and J usage is TRBJ2-1; 12 nucleotides align to TRBD2. Unmatched junction bases numbered 8, after V lost 5 bases and J lost 6 bases. The germline V gene encodes CDR1 SGHVS and CDR2 FNYEAQ. The CDR3 covers 16 residues. The CDR3 sequence is CASSLTSGRVGNEQFF. The CDR3 DNA reads as TGTGCCAGCAGCCTGACTAGCGGGAGAGTTGGCAATGAGCAGTTCTTC.

The V gene is TRBV3-1 (or the pseudogene TRBV3-2), the J gene TRBJ1-2; 7 bases align to TRBD1. CDR3 size: 14 residues. Germline loops: CDR1 LGHDT, CDR2 YNNKEL (reference sequence). The V segment lost 1 base and the J segment 4 bases; nucleotides outside the gene matches: 3. CDR3 DNA sequence: TGTGCCAGCAGCCAAGGGGCAGGGGGCTATGGCTACACCTTC. Protein: CASSQGAGGYGYTF.

The chain joins TRBV7-8 to TRBJ2-1; possible D gene TRBD2, 6 bases. V lost 5 bases and J lost 5, with 19 bases in between. CDR1 and CDR2 from the germline V gene are SGHVS and FQNEAQ. The length of the CDR3 is 16 residues. In nucleotides, the CDR3 is TGTGCCAGCAGCCCCGGGTTTGAGCGGGCCGACAATGAGCAGTTCTTC. It specifies CASSPGFERADNEQFF.

This clone was seen a handful of times. The chain employs TRBV7-9 and TRBJ2-7, with 13 bases fitting TRBD2. V was pared by 6 bases and J by 7 bases, with 9 bases of the junction left unmatched. Per germline, CDR1 SEHNR and CDR2 FQNEAQ (reference sequence). The CDR3 consists of 15 residues. The CDR3 DNA is TGTGCCAGCAGTTTTGGACTAGCGGGAGAAGGAGAGCAGTACGTC. This sequence encodes CASSFGLAGEGEQYV.

The chain recombines TRBV12-3 or TRBV12-4 with TRBJ2-7; tentative D call: TRBD2 (6 bases). The CDR3 length is 13 residues. The V gene lost 6 bases and the J gene lost 2 bases, with 11 bases spanning the gap. The CDR3 region has the DNA TGTGCCAGCAGGCGGGACCCAGCCTACGAGCAGTACTTC. Encoded protein: CASRRDPAYEQYF.

The V gene is TRBV6-5, the J gene TRBJ1-2, with 7 bases aligning to TRBD1. The V and J ends lost 2 bases and 6 bases, in that order; junction bases with no gene match: 3. Looked up from germline, CDR1 is MNHEY and CDR2 is SVGAGI. The CDR3 sequence is 13 residues long. The CDR3 coding sequence is TGTGCCAGCAGTTACACAGGGGAGGATGGCTACACCTTC. Protein product: CASSYTGEDGYTF.

The J gene is TRBJ2-2, the V gene TRBV2, with 9 bases lining up with TRBD2. CDR3 length: 16 residues. The trim removed 7 bases at V and 4 bases at J, leaving 10 bases unmatched. Germline lookup yields CDR1 SNHLY and CDR2 FYNNEI. The CDR3 reads CASTPGLARLTGELFF. The CDR3 DNA sequence: TGTGCCAGCACCCCAGGACTAGCGCGACTCACCGGGGAGCTGTTTTTT.

This clone was recorded only once. The chain's CDR3 is CASSESWGGETQYF. DNA of the CDR3: TGTGCCAGCAGTGAATCTTGGGGCGGGGAGACCCAGTACTTC. This rearrangement joins TRBV25-1 to TRBJ2-5; D is possibly TRBD1 or TRBD2 (5 bases each). Germline-derived CDR1 and CDR2 are MGHDK and SYGVNS. This CDR3 comprises 14 residues. V was shortened by 1 base and J by 5 bases, with 11 bases between the two germline ends.